This T cell receptor (beta chain) was profiled in a study of identical twins. This clonotype has only a few counts. Its antigen is unidentified. Study-wide results and limits: Weaker excess twin sharing was seen among beta out-of-frame sequences.

Every donor was a healthy Caucasian. V was clipped by 7 bases and J by 5 bases, with 17 bases between them. Germline lookup yields CDR1 SGHVS and CDR2 FNYEAQ. CDR3 length equals 14 residues. TCRdb recomputed calls from the 5' RACE reads with MiXCR, one row per CDR3 protein. The sample includes a few hundred thousand distinct CDR3 sequences, about 8.5% of them seen just once. This sample was also put to use in a study of yellow fever vaccine responses in identical twins.

Sequenced material: CD8+ T cells sorted from blood. V is TRBV7-6 and J is TRBJ2-5; TRBD2 might be the D (5 bases). The source of this sequence is a woman under 30 in good health. The CDR3 loop is CASTLTPEGETQYF. As DNA, the CDR3 is TGTGCCAGCACCTTGACCCCCGAGGGTGAGACCCAGTACTTC.